One sample yielded the 25 T cell receptor beta chains listed below, sequenced in a study of T cells in localized non-small cell lung cancer. Produced via immunoSEQ multiplex PCR; TCRdb's table is partial and in-frame only. The table records some 51,000 clones, roughly 89% of them present only once. Here the sequenced sample was peripheral blood, taken before any cancer treatment. All receptors derive from a woman aged 35 to 70 with stage I lung adenocarcinoma.

J is TRBJ2-7 and V is TRBV5-6; no reliable D call. Germline loops: CDR1 SGHDT, CDR2 YYEEEE. Between the trimmed V and J ends, which lost 1 base and 5 bases, there was a span of 13 bases. The CDR3 has 14 residues. The CDR3 coding sequence is TGTGCCAGCAGCTTGATAAGAGTTTTGCACGAGCAGTACTTC. It is translated as CASSLIRVLHEQYF.

The chain employs TRBV2 and TRBJ1-1; 8 nucleotides align to TRBD1. Germline assignment: CDR1 SNHLY and CDR2 FYNNEI. V shed 6 bases and J 4 bases; nucleotides not matched to a gene: 4. This CDR3 has 13 amino acids. The chain's CDR3 is CASSGQGGTEAFF. CDR3 sequence (DNA): TGTGCCAGCAGCGGACAGGGTGGCACTGAAGCTTTCTTT.

The chain has TRBV25-1 and TRBJ2-7, with D tentatively TRBD1 or TRBD2 (6 bases each). CDR1 and CDR2 (germline): MGHDK, SYGVNS. With 1 base removed from V and 6 bases from J, the gap between germline ends came to 16 bases. This CDR3 has 15 amino acids. This CDR3 reads CASSESPGGGVEQYF. DNA for the CDR3: TGTGCCAGCAGTGAATCCCCAGGAGGGGGTGTCGAGCAGTACTTC.

The rearrangement links TRBV30 to TRBJ2-5; unclear D gene. Germline values: CDR1 GTSNPN, CDR2 SVGIG (reference sequence). Trimming removed 0 bases from V and 1 base from J, with 12 bases in between. The CDR3 length is 15 residues. CDR3 region: CAWSVTLGFQETQYF. CDR3 DNA: TGTGCCTGGAGTGTAACCCTAGGCTTCCAAGAGACCCAGTACTTC.

V usage is TRBV19 and J usage is TRBJ2-3, with D hard to call. Trimming took off 1 base at V and 1 base at J, with 9 bases between the two ends. Germline values: CDR1 LNHDA, CDR2 SQIVND (reference sequence). This CDR3 spans 15 amino acids. The CDR3 DNA reads as TGTGCCAGTAGTATAGGCGATGGGGGCACAGATACGCAGTATTTT. Translation gives CASSIGDGGTDTQYF.

The V call is TRBV2, the J call TRBJ2-1; TRBD2 aligns across 13 bases. This CDR3 spans 15 amino acids. The germline gives CDR1 SNHLY, CDR2 FYNNEI. Germline trimming cut 6 bases from V and 9 bases from J; bases unmatched to any gene: 8. The CDR3 DNA reads TGTGCCAGCAGCAGGGGGACTAGCGGGGCCGGTGAGCAGTTCTTC. It specifies CASSRGTSGAGEQFF.

The chain joins TRBV25-1 to TRBJ1-1; no clear D. V dropped 5 bases and J dropped 6 bases, with 19 bases sitting between them. Germline V gives CDR1 MGHDK, CDR2 SYGVNS. This CDR3 spans 15 amino acids. CDR3 DNA: TGTGCCAGCAGTTCCGCCGGGGTCGGTAGCGCTGAAGCTTTCTTT. As protein: CASSSAGVGSAEAFF.

The chain employs TRBV7-2 and TRBJ2-7; 8 nucleotides match TRBD1. V was pared by 3 bases and J by 3 bases, with 7 bases of the junction left unmatched. Looked up from germline, CDR1 is SGHTA and CDR2 is FQGNSA. CDR3 size: 15 residues. For the CDR3, the DNA is TGTGCCAGCAGCTTCGGACAGGGTCGTCTCTACGAGCAGTACTTC. This encodes CASSFGQGRLYEQYF.

This chain joins TRBV30 and TRBJ2-3, with 8 bases aligning to TRBD2. V dropped 2 bases and J dropped 6; count of bases not matched to a gene: 7. The V gene's germline CDR1 is GTSNPN and CDR2 SVGIG (reference sequence). This CDR3 spans 14 amino acids. CDR3 bases: TGTGCCTGGAGTAGGAGGACTAGCCTGGATACGCAGTATTTT. Amino acids: CAWSRRTSLDTQYF.

The V gene is TRBV7-8, the J gene TRBJ1-6; 7 bases are shared with TRBD1. V lost 3 bases, J lost 7 bases, and 3 bases stayed unmatched. Germline V gene data show CDR1 as SGHVS and CDR2 as FQNEAQ. The CDR3 totals 14 residues. In DNA form, the CDR3 reads TGTGCCAGCAGCTTGACGGGACAGAATTCACCCCTCCACTTT. Translated, it gives CASSLTGQNSPLHF.

V is TRBV2 and J is TRBJ1-5; D ambiguous. The CDR3 spans 15 residues. Germline V CDR1 and CDR2: SNHLY, FYNNEI. Between the trimmed V and J ends, which lost 6 bases and 0 bases, there was a span of 12 bases. CDR3 nucleotides: TGTGCCAGCAGAGATTCTGACGGTAGCAATCAGCCCCAGCATTTT. It translates to CASRDSDGSNQPQHF.

The V gene is TRBV7-9, the J gene TRBJ1-2, with D tentatively TRBD1 (5 bases). V lost 5 bases to trimming and J lost 2 bases, with 15 bases between them. Germline CDR1 and CDR2: SEHNR and FQNEAQ (reference sequence). The CDR3 consists of 15 residues. This CDR3 reads CASSPDGAKNYGYTF. Here the CDR3 DNA reads TGTGCCAGCAGCCCGGACGGGGCGAAGAACTATGGCTACACCTTC.

The genes are TRBV4-1 and TRBJ2-7, with D possibly called TRBD1 or TRBD2 (5 bases each). The CDR3 covers 13 residues. Trimming left V 3 bases short and J 3 bases short, with 9 bases between. The V gene's germline CDR1 is MGHRA and CDR2 YSYEKL. CDR3 amino acids: CASSHPGGYEQYF. The CDR3 nucleotides read TGCGCCAGCAGCCACCCTGGGGGCTACGAGCAGTACTTC.

The chain links TRBV6-6 to TRBJ1-1, with TRBD1 matching over 7 bases. This CDR3 is built from 13 residues. Germline V CDR1 and CDR2: MNHNY, SVGAGI (reference sequence). Trimming at V came to 6 bases and at J to 6 bases, leaving 7 bases not matched to a gene. The CDR3 nucleotides are TGTGCCAGCAGGGCACAGGGGAAGGCTGAAGCTTTCTTT. The encoded protein is CASRAQGKAEAFF.

The V and J genes are TRBV14 and TRBJ2-7; TRBD1 or TRBD2 may be the D gene (5 bases each). The V end lost 3 bases, the J end lost 4 bases, and 10 bases lay between the germline ends. CDR1 is SGHDN and CDR2 is FVKESK in the germline V gene. CDR3 size: 13 residues. This CDR3 is CASSQQGVYEQYF. The CDR3 nucleotides read TGTGCCAGCAGCCAGCAGGGAGTGTACGAGCAGTACTTC. The entire variable domain, with the rest obtained from reference TRBV14 and TRBJ2-7, is as follows: EAGVTQFPSHSVIEKGQTVTLRCDPISGHDNLYWYRRVMGKEIKFLLHFVKESKQDESGMPNNRFLAERTGGTYSTLKVQPAELEDSGVYFCASSQQGVYEQYFGPGTRLTVT.

V is TRBV18 and J is TRBJ2-1; D may match TRBD1 or TRBD2 (6 bases each). V lost 5 bases to trimming and J lost 0 bases, with 14 bases between them. Germline V gives CDR1 KGHSH, CDR2 LQKENI. The CDR3 covers 16 residues. DNA of the CDR3: TGTGCCAGCTCAGGGGGGCTCTCTAGCTCCTACAATGAGCAGTTCTTC. It encodes CASSGGLSSSYNEQFF.

The rearrangement uses TRBV30 and TRBJ2-5; D is possibly TRBD1 (6 bases). Trimming stripped 0 bases from V and 5 bases from J, with 10 bases between. The CDR3 is 13 amino acids. Germline loops: CDR1 GTSNPN, CDR2 SVGIG (reference sequence). CDR3 sequence (DNA): TGTGCCTGGAGTGTACACAGGGTCGAGACCCAGTACTTC. Amino acids: CAWSVHRVETQYF.

The chain has TRBV5-4 and TRBJ1-1, with D possibly TRBD1 on 5 matching bases. CDR3 length equals 15 residues. V lost 5 bases, J lost 1 base, and 15 bases lay in between. CDR1 SGHNT and CDR2 YYREEE come from the germline V gene (reference sequence). In DNA form, the CDR3 reads TGTGCCAGCAGTACTTATAGGGGATCGAACACTGAAGCTTTCTTT. Its protein is CASSTYRGSNTEAFF.

The V gene is TRBV2, the J gene TRBJ2-7; TRBD1 agrees at 8 bases. Germline V gene data show CDR1 as SNHLY and CDR2 as FYNNEI. CDR3 length: 13 amino acids. Trimming took 4 bases from V and 2 from J; bases not matched to a gene: 1. CDR3 sequence reads: CASSGDRPYEQYF. DNA of the CDR3: TGTGCCAGCAGTGGGGACAGGCCCTACGAGCAGTACTTC.

The chain recombines TRBV5-6 with TRBJ2-1; D gene uncertain. Trimming removed 2 bases from V and 6 bases from J, with 15 bases in between. The CDR3 sequence is 15 residues long. Germline CDR1 and CDR2: SGHDT and YYEEEE. CDR3 bases: TGTGCCAGCAGCTTAGGGCCGCTGGGGATCAATGAGCAGTTCTTC. As protein: CASSLGPLGINEQFF. The full variable domain, in which reference TRBV5-6 and TRBJ2-1 provide the parts outside the CDR3, is DAGVTQSPTHLIKTRGQQVTLRCSPKSGHDTVSWYQQALGQGPQFIFQYYEEEERQRGNFPDRFSGHQFPNYSSELNVNALLLGDSALYLCASSLGPLGINEQFFGPGTRLTVL.

The chain combines TRBV5-4 with TRBJ2-5; no definite D call. Trimming removed 1 base at V and 2 bases at J, with 9 bases between. Germline loops: CDR1 SGHNT, CDR2 YYREEE (reference sequence). There are 14 residues in the CDR3. The CDR3 loop is CASSLIAVQETQYF. As DNA, the CDR3 is TGTGCCAGCAGCTTGATTGCCGTTCAAGAGACCCAGTACTTC.

A single count supports this clone. The genes are TRBV28 and TRBJ1-5; D uncertain. The CDR3 has 14 residues. The V gene's germline CDR1 is MDHEN and CDR2 SYDVKM. The V gene lost 3 bases and the J gene lost 6 bases, with 12 bases spanning the gap. The CDR3 DNA sequence: TGTGCCAGCAGTTTTATCAACGACGCTCAGCCCCAGCATTTT. It specifies CASSFINDAQPQHF.

The chain is built from TRBV10-3 and TRBJ2-2; D is uncertain. Trimming stripped 7 bases from V and 0 bases from J, with 9 bases between. The CDR3 spans 14 residues. CDR1 is ENHRY and CDR2 is SYGVKD in the germline V gene. The CDR3 protein is CAIKSSPNTGELFF. Written as DNA, the CDR3 is TGTGCCATCAAGTCGTCTCCGAACACCGGGGAGCTGTTTTTT.

This rearrangement joins TRBV5-1 to TRBJ2-1; 10 nucleotides agree with TRBD1. This CDR3 contains 15 residues. Germline CDR1 and CDR2: SGHRS and YFSETQ. Unmatched junction bases numbered 12, after V lost 7 bases and J lost 8 bases. The DNA of the CDR3 is TGCGCCAGCTCCCACAGACAGGGGGCATTAGATGAGCAGTTCTTC. Its translation is CASSHRQGALDEQFF.

The chain has TRBV18 and TRBJ1-1, with TRBD1 identical over 8 bases. The CDR3 totals 13 residues. Germline CDR1 and CDR2: KGHSH and LQKENI. Unmatched junction bases numbered 6, after V lost 5 bases and J lost 7 bases. CDR3 loop: CASSNTGTGEAFF. In DNA, the CDR3 is TGTGCCAGCTCAAATACCGGGACAGGTGAAGCTTTCTTT.